Sequencing of this TCR beta chain was carried out in a study of CD4 and CD8 cells across lung adenocarcinoma regions. Using its own MiXCR run on the PCR reads, TCRdb lists one record per CDR3 protein. The table includes about 17,000 distinct CDR3 sequences, 46% detected once. This clonotype qualifies as medium-sized (0.01 to 0.1%). Germline V lookup: CDR1 MNHNS, CDR2 SASEGT. The CDR3 sequence is 14 residues long. This sequence originates from a male donor with lung adenocarcinoma. The CD4 and CD8 labels of this study may be unreliable. J is TRBJ2-5 and V is TRBV6-1; D may be TRBD2 (6 bases). The assigned J gene may be wrong: the sequence end matches TRBJ2-7 better. What was sequenced was CD4+ T cells from the margin of a lung tumor. CDR3 loop: CASRAGTSSLEQYF. For the CDR3, the DNA is TGTGCCAGCAGGGCCGGGACTTCGTCACTCGAGCAGTACTTC.